This T cell receptor beta chain was captured by sequencing in a study of T cell repertoires in cytomegalovirus infection. Study details: Both recently identified HLA-C-restricted and well-studied HLA-B-restricted CMV epitopes were used in the study. The public TCR beta signatures pointed to both CMV infection and matching HLA type.

MiXCR, applied by TCRdb to the reads, yields one record per CDR3 protein. The sample contains about 900,000 distinct CDR3 sequences, 25% to 40% of which appear only once. Study outcomes and limitations: Dominating the ex vivo response were TCR beta clonotypes that were CMV-specific and HLA-C-restricted.

Regarding this clonotype: The antigen is undetermined.

In germline, CDR1 is MNHEY, CDR2 SVGAGI. The CDR3 loop spans 13 amino acids. V was cut by 7 bases and J by 1 base, with 10 bases left in between. The sequence was obtained from a human donor in good health (CMV status not recorded). Some clones in this sample may be carry-over from other donors' samples. This chain links TRBV6-5 with TRBJ1-1; no firm D call. Sample: cultured CD8+ T cells from PBMCs, taken from culture after CMV antigen stimulation. CDR3 bases: TGTGCCAGCAACTACATGTCGAACACTGAAGCTTTCTTT. Its translation: CASNYMSNTEAFF.